This entry describes one TCR beta chain. With V trimmed by 5 bases and J by 4 bases, 5 bases remained unmatched. This CDR3 is 14 amino acids long. CDR1 is MNHEY, CDR2 SMNVEV, per germline (reference sequence). The authors' processing: Amplification from reference gene primers served as the basis for estimated nucleated cell counts. The protocol was immunoSEQ multiplex PCR, while the TCRdb copy is restricted to in-frame clones and leaves out a portion. V, J and clone size are those of that table, while D and trimming were read from the DNA. The sample has around 40,000 clones, around nine tenths seen once. This record belongs to a study of blood T cell repertoires in COVID-19.

Sequencing input: peripheral blood. This sequence was found in a man in his fifties or sixties with active COVID-19. This chain connects TRBV27 to TRBJ2-7, with 10 positions matching TRBD2. The chain's CDR3 is CASSRTSGKYEQYF. The CDR3 nucleotides read TGTGCCAGCAGTCGGACTAGCGGTAAATACGAGCAGTACTTC.